This T cell receptor beta chain was observed in a study of blood T cells in healthy people across ages. There were at least 6 micrograms of total RNA extracted from every sample. Using a J-beta primer mix together with a sample-barcoded 5' primer, a second PCR was run for roughly 6 to 12 cycles. Each CDR3 protein is one row after TCRdb ran MiXCR on the 5' RACE reads. The table includes 1.5 million to 1.9 million distinct CDR3 sequences, 35% to 45% detected once. V was cut by 4 bases and J by 0 bases, with 16 bases left in between. Germline CDR1 and CDR2: SGHVS and FNYEAQ. CDR3 length: 16 residues. The chain is built from TRBV7-6 and TRBJ2-7; perhaps TRBD1 as D (6 bases). The source material was blood. This clonotype originated in a woman aged 18-29 years in good health. The CDR3 reads CASSSPLDRSSYEQYF. The DNA of the CDR3 is TGTGCCAGCAGCTCGCCCCTTGACAGGAGCTCCTACGAGCAGTACTTC.